The 12 T cell receptor beta chains below come from one sample, sequenced in a study of cytomegalovirus exposure and HLA in healthy donors. A multiplex PCR was run with 60 Vbeta primers and 13 Jbeta primers. The table came from immunoSEQ multiplex PCR; TCRdb's copy has only in-frame clones and leaves some out. This table holds around 140,000 clones, roughly 74% found once. Input material: PBMCs. The receptors shown here come from a male donor in good health and CMV-seronegative.

This chain joins TRBV7-3 and TRBJ2-6; D possibly corresponds to TRBD1 (5 bases). With 1 base removed from V and 1 base from J, the gap between germline ends came to 8 bases. The CDR3 has 16 amino acids. Germline V gene data show CDR1 as SGHTA and CDR2 as FQGTGA. CDR3 nucleotide sequence: TGTGCCAGCAGCTTAAGTCCAGGGTCTGGGGCCAACGTCCTGACTTTC. Translated: CASSLSPGSGANVLTF.

The chain employs TRBV14 and TRBJ2-7; 11 nucleotides line up with TRBD2. Germline V gene lookup returns CDR1 SGHDN and CDR2 FVKESK. This CDR3 contains 15 residues. V trimming: 3 bases; J trimming: 4 bases; junction bases outside the gene matches: 5. CDR3 nucleotides: TGTGCCAGCAGCCACAAACTAGCGGGAGAGTACGAGCAGTACTTC. Its translation is CASSHKLAGEYEQYF.

This clone was observed a few times. The V and J genes are TRBV27 and TRBJ2-1, with 12 bases identical to TRBD2. CDR1 and CDR2 from the germline V gene are MNHEY and SMNVEV (reference sequence). This CDR3 is 15 amino acids long. Trimming at V came to 7 bases and at J to 6 bases, leaving 7 bases not matched to a gene. This CDR3 is CASTLLAGGGNEQFF. The CDR3 DNA reads TGTGCCAGCACTCTACTAGCGGGGGGCGGCAATGAGCAGTTCTTC.

This clone has more than one count but fewer than ten. The chain links TRBV5-4 to TRBJ2-5; 16 bases are a match to TRBD2. Germline values: CDR1 SGHNT, CDR2 YYREEE (reference sequence). This CDR3 region has 18 residues. The junction had 9 bases not matched to a gene; V was cut back by 3 bases and J by 4 bases. CDR3 nucleotides: TGTGCCAGCAGCTGGGGGACTAGCGGGGGGGCCTATATAGAGACCCAGTACTTC. Translation: CASSWGTSGGAYIETQYF.

A few counts support this clone. CDR3 DNA sequence: TGCAGCCAGCTAGGGAGAGAGACCCAGTACTTC. It specifies CSQLGRETQYF. This chain joins TRBV20-1 and TRBJ2-5, with D perhaps TRBD2 (5 bases). The CDR3 covers 11 residues. CDR1 is DFQATT, CDR2 SNEGSKA, per germline (reference sequence).

The J gene is TRBJ1-1, the V gene TRBV19; D is possibly TRBD1 (6 bases). Germline lookup yields CDR1 LNHDA and CDR2 SQIVND (reference sequence). V lost 5 bases, J lost 3 bases, and 13 bases lay in between. This CDR3 has 14 residues. CDR3 sequence (DNA): TGTGCCAGTAGTTGGGGCAGGGGAGACACTGAAGCTTTCTTT. Amino acids: CASSWGRGDTEAFF.

The genes are TRBV27 and TRBJ2-5, with D maybe TRBD2 (5 bases). Per germline, CDR1 MNHEY and CDR2 SMNVEV (reference sequence). This CDR3 spans 15 amino acids. V dropped 4 bases and J dropped 3 bases, with 15 bases sitting between them. CDR3 region: CASSYLADYEETQYF. DNA for the CDR3: TGTGCCAGCAGTTACCTAGCTGACTACGAAGAGACCCAGTACTTC.

This clone was seen a handful of times. The V gene is TRBV4-2, the J gene TRBJ2-7, with 8 bases lining up with TRBD2. V shed 4 bases, J shed 4 bases, and the junction held 0 bases outside the gene matches. Germline CDR1 reads LGHNA; CDR2 reads YNFKEQ. There are 12 residues in the CDR3. The DNA for the CDR3 is TGTGCCAGCAGCCCGGGGGGGTACGAGCAGTACTTC. It is translated as CASSPGGYEQYF.

The chain uses TRBV29-1 and TRBJ1-2; 7 bases align to TRBD1. The germline V gene encodes CDR1 SQVTM and CDR2 ANQGSEA. The CDR3 totals 14 residues. V lost 3 bases, J lost 3 bases, and 7 bases stayed unmatched. The CDR3 DNA is TGCAGCGTTGAGTCACACACAGGGGACTATGGCTACACCTTC. It encodes CSVESHTGDYGYTF.

The chain employs TRBV7-3 and TRBJ2-1; 12 bases align to TRBD1. V lost 5 bases to trimming and J lost 3 bases; unmatched junction nucleotides: 2. CDR3 length: 15 residues. Germline loops: CDR1 SGHTA, CDR2 FQGTGA. Written as DNA, the CDR3 is TGTGCCAGCAGCCGGGACAGGGGGCTCTACAATGAGCAGTTCTTC. Protein sequence: CASSRDRGLYNEQFF.

For this clone: One end of the junction fails to match germline, which may point to a read error. The gene calls are TRBV7-9 and TRBJ2-7; TRBD2 agrees at 12 bases. The CDR3 sequence is 15 residues long. Per germline, CDR1 SEHNR and CDR2 FQNEAQ (reference sequence). This chain's CDR3 is CSSSLGTSGWNEQYF. In nucleotides, the CDR3 is TGTTCCAGCAGCTTAGGGACTAGCGGGTGGAACGAGCAGTACTTC.

The chain joins TRBV7-9 to TRBJ2-7, with 9 bases matching TRBD1. The V and J ends lost 5 bases and 0 bases, in that order; junction bases with no gene match: 5. Germline loops: CDR1 SEHNR, CDR2 FQNEAQ (reference sequence). This CDR3 is 15 amino acids long. The CDR3 reads CASSDGQGHSYEQYF. The CDR3 DNA reads TGTGCCAGCAGCGATGGACAGGGGCACTCCTACGAGCAGTACTTC.